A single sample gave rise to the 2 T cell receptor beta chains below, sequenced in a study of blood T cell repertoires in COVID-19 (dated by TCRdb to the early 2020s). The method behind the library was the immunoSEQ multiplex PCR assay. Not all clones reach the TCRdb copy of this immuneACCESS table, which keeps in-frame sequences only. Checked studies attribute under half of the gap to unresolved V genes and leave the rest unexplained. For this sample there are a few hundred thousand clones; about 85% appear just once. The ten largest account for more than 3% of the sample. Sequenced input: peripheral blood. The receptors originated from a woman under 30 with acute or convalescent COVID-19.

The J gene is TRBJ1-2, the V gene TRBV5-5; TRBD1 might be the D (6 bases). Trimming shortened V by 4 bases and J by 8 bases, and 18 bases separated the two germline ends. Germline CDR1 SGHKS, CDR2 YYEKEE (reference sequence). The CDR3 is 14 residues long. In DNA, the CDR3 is TGTGCCAGCAGCCCTTATAAGGGAGGGGGAGGCTACACCTTC. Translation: CASSPYKGGGGYTF.

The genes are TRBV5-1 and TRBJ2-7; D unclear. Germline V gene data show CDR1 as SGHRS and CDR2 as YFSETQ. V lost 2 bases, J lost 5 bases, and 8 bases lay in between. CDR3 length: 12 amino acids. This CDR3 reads CASSFTADEQYF. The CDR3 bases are TGCGCCAGCAGCTTCACGGCGGACGAGCAGTACTTC.